This T cell receptor (beta chain) stems from a study of PD-1 blockade in classical Hodgkin lymphoma. About the study: Nivolumab was administered to patients intravenously at 3 mg/kg every 2 weeks.

Relapses following autologous stem cell transplantation were seen in all patients, with brentuximab vedotin exposure varying. V lost 5 bases, J lost 5 bases, and 11 bases stayed unmatched. The CDR3 is 16 amino acids. In germline, CDR1 is SEHNR, CDR2 FQNEAQ (reference sequence). Sequencing used immunoSEQ multiplex PCR; TCRdb keeps in-frame clones, though not all of them. The sample includes about 75,000 clones, under 95% of them seen just once. Study-wide results and caveats: Differences between repertoires have undefined causes, possibly disease activity or prior therapy. Newly diagnosed patients were reported to start with lower TCR diversity than healthy donors. Complete responders possessed baseline diversity comparable to newly diagnosed patients.

The sample holds one count of this clone. Its specificity is not known. The V and J genes are TRBV7-9 and TRBJ2-3; 9 bases align to TRBD2. The clonotype originates from a human donor with classical Hodgkin lymphoma. Specimen: peripheral blood mononuclear cells (PBMCs), collected at baseline. The CDR3 DNA reads as TGTGCCAGCAGCGCGAGACTAGCGGCCGAGGGAGATACGCAGTATTTT. Its translation: CASSARLAAEGDTQYF.